One TCR beta chain is described in this entry. The target antigen is unknown. Per the germline V gene, CDR1 is MNHNS and CDR2 is SASEGT. The CDR3 length is 13 residues. Between the trimmed V and J ends, which lost 4 bases and 5 bases, there was a span of 6 bases. These data are taken from a study of cytomegalovirus exposure and HLA in healthy donors. Study-level points and caveats: The study flagged around 160 TCR beta chains as cytomegalovirus-associated.

The study ran its PCR with 60 Vbeta and 13 Jbeta primers. Profiling relied on immunoSEQ multiplex PCR, and the TCRdb table lists in-frame clones only, not all of them. The table shows tens of thousands of clones, with around 73% occurring only once. The receptor was derived from a woman between 35 and 50 years old in good health and CMV-seropositive. The specimen was PBMCs. V gene TRBV6-1 combines with J gene TRBJ1-6; D is uncertain. CDR3 in DNA: TGTGCCAGCAGTGCTCTTAATAATTCACCCCTCCACTTT. Protein sequence: CASSALNNSPLHF.